This T cell receptor (beta chain) was observed in a study of blood T cell repertoires in COVID-19. Clones were read by immunoSEQ multiplex PCR, and TCRdb kept only the in-frame ones, dropping some. Counted here are 200,000 to 300,000 clones, around 86% occurring once; the ten biggest clones make up roughly 4.9%. V was clipped by 3 bases and J by 4 bases, with 15 bases between them. The CDR3 spans 15 residues. CDR1 and CDR2 from the germline V gene are KGHSH and LQKENI. The chain joins TRBV18 to TRBJ1-2; no definite D call. The TCR comes from a woman aged 55-69 years with COVID-19, enrolled during active disease. Sequences were obtained from peripheral blood. The CDR3 region is CASSPTAGTVYGYTF. CDR3 coding DNA: TGTGCCAGCTCACCGACGGCCGGTACAGTCTATGGCTACACCTTC.